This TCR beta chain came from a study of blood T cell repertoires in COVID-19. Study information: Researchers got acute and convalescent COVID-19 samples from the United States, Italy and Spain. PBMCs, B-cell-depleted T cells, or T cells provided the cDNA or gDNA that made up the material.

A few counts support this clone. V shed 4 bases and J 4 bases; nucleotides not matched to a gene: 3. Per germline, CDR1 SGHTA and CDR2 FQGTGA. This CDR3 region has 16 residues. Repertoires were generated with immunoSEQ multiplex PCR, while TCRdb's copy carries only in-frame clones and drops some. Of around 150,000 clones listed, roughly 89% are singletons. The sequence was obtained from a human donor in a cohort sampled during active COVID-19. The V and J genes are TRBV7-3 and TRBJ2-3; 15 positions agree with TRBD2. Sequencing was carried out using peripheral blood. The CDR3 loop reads CASSSRTSGGADTQYF. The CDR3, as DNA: TGTGCCAGCAGCTCCCGGACTAGCGGGGGGGCAGATACGCAGTATTTT.